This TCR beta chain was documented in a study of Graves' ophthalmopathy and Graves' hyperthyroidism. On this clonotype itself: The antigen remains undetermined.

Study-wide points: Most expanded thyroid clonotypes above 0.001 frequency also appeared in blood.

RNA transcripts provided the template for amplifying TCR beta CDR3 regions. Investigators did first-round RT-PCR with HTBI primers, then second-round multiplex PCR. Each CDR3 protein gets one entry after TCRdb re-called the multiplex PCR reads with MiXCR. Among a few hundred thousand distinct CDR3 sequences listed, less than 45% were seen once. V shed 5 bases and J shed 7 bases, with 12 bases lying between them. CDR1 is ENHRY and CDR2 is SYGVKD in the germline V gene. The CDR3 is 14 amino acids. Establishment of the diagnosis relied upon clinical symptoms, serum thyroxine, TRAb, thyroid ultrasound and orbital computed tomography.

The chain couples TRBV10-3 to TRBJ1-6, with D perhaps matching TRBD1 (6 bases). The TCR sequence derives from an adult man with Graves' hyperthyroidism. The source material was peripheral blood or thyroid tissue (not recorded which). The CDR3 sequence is CAISQFGQNSPLHF. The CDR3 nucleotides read TGTGCCATCAGTCAATTCGGACAGAATTCACCCCTCCACTTT.